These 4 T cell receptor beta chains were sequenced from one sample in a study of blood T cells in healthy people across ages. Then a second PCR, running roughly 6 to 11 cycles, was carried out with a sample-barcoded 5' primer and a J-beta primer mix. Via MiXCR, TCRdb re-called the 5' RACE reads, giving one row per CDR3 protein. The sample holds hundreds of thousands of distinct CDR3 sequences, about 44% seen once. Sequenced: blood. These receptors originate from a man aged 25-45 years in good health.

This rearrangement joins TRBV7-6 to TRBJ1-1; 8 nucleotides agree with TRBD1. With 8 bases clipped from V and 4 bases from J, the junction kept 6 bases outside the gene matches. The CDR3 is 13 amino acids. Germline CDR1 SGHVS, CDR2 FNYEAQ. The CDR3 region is CASGGQGGTEAFF. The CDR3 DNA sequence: TGTGCCAGCGGTGGACAGGGAGGCACTGAAGCTTTCTTT.

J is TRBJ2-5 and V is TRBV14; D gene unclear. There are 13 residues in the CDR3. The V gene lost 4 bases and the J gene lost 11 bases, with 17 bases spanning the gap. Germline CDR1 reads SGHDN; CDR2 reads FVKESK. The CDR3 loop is CASSRQLRDEQYF. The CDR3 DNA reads TGTGCCAGCAGCCGTCAGTTACGCGATGAGCAGTACTTC.

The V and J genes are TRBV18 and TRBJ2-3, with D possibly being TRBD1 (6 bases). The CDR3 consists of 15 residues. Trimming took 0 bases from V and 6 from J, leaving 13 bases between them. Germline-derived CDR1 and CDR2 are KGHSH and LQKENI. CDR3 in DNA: TGTGCCAGCTCACCACCGGACAGCCAAGGGGATACGCAGTATTTT. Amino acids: CASSPPDSQGDTQYF.

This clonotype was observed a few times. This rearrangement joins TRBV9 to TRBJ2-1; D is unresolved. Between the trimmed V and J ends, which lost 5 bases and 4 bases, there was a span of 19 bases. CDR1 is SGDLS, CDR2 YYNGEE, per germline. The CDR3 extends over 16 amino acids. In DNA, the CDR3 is TGTGCCAGCAGTGCCGGGTTGACTTCGTCATACAATGAGCAGTTCTTC. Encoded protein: CASSAGLTSSYNEQFF.